This TCR beta chain was observed in a study of regulatory T cells in long-lasting Graves disease. V was pared by 6 bases and J by 7 bases, with 18 bases between. Looked up from germline, CDR1 is MNHEY and CDR2 is SMNVEV (reference sequence). The CDR3 consists of 14 residues. Time point described: newly diagnosed GD, antithyroid drugs for less than 3 months. Scientists built the TCR library using RNA that was extracted from PBMCs. Building of the TCR beta libraries involved iRepertoire HTBI primers and Arm-PCR of CDR3 regions. TCRdb redid the calling of the multiplex PCR reads with MiXCR, one entry per CDR3 protein. The sample shows 540,000 or so distinct CDR3 sequences, approximately 12% of them seen only once. This clonotype was seen at least ten times. These data also featured in a second study, about T cells in Graves' hyperthyroidism and ophthalmopathy.

The J gene is TRBJ1-2, the V gene TRBV27; unclear D gene. The sequencing used peripheral blood mononuclear cells (PBMCs), collected at new diagnosis, from a patient treated with antithyroid drugs. The origin of this receptor is a man under 40 with Graves disease. The CDR3 DNA follows: TGTGCCAGCAGATCCCCCGCCTCAGGTTTTGGCTACACCTTC. Translation gives CASRSPASGFGYTF.